The clone carrying this TCR beta chain was counted many times. The data belong to a study of identical twins. TCRdb re-called the 5' RACE reads with MiXCR, one entry per CDR3 protein. The table includes some 260,000 distinct CDR3 sequences, around 15% detected once. The TCR comes from a woman in her late teens or twenties in good health. Source material: memory (CD45RO+) T cells sorted from blood.

CDR3 in DNA: TGCGCCAGCAGCTCCCAGGGAATGTCCTACAATGAGCAGTTCTTC. It is translated as CASSSQGMSYNEQFF. This chain joins TRBV5-1 and TRBJ2-1, with D maybe TRBD1 (5 bases). Trimming pared 3 bases from V and 1 base from J, leaving 11 bases between. CDR3 length: 15 residues. The germline gives CDR1 SGHRS, CDR2 YFSETQ.